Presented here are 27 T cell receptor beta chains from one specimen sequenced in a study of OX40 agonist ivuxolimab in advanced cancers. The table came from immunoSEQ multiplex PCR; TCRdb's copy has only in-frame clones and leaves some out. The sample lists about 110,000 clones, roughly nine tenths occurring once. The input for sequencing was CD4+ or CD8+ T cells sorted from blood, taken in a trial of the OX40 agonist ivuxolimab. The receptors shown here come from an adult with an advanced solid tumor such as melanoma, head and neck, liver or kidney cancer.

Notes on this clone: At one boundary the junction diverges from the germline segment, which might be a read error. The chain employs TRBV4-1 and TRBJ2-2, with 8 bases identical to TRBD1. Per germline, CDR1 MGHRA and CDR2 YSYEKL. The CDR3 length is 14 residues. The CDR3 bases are TGCGCCGGCAGCGACAGGGGGAACACCGGGGAGCTGTTTTTT. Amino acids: CAGSDRGNTGELFF.

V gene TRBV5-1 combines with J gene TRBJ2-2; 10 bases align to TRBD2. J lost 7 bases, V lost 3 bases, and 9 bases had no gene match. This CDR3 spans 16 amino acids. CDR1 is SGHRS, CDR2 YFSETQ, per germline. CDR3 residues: CASSSLAGAEHGELFF. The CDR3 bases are TGCGCCAGCAGCTCGCTAGCGGGGGCCGAACACGGGGAGCTGTTTTTT.

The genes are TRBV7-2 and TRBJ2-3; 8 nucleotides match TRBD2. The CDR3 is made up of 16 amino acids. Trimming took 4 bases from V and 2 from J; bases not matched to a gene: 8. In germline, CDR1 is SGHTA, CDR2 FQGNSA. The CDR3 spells CASSSPGLGSTDTQYF. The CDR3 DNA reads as TGTGCCAGCAGCTCCCCGGGACTAGGGTCCACAGATACGCAGTATTTT.

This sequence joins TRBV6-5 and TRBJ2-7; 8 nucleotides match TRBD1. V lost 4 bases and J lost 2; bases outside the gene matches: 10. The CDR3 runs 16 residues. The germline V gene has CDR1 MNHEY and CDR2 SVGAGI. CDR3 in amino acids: CASSSPGQATPYEQYF. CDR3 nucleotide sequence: TGTGCCAGCAGTTCCCCGGGACAGGCAACTCCCTACGAGCAGTACTTC.

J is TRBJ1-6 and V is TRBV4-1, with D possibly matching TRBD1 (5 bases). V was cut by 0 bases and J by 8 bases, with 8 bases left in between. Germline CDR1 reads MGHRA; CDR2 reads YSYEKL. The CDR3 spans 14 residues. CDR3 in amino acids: CASSQEARDSPLHF. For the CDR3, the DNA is TGCGCCAGCAGCCAAGAAGCCAGGGATTCACCCCTCCACTTT.

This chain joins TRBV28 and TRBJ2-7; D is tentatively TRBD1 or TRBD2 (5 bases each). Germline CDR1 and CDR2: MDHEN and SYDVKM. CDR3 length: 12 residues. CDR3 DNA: TGTGCCAGCAGTGCCACCCGGGACCCTCTTCATGTC. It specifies CASSATRDPLHV.

CDR3 residues: CASSIDRQNSPLHF. For the CDR3, the DNA is TGTGCCAGTAGTATAGATCGACAGAATTCACCCCTCCACTTT. This sequence joins TRBV19 and TRBJ1-6; D might be TRBD1 (5 bases). Per the germline V gene, CDR1 is LNHDA and CDR2 is SQIVND (reference sequence). The V gene lost 0 bases and the J gene lost 7 bases, with 7 bases spanning the gap. There are 14 residues in the CDR3. Full variable domain (remainder filled in from reference TRBV19 and TRBJ1-6): DGGITQSPKYLFRKEGQNVTLSCEQNLNHDAMYWYRQDPGQGLRLIYYSQIVNDFQKGDIAEGYSVSREKKESFPLTVTSAQKNPTAFYLCASSIDRQNSPLHFGNGTRLTVT.

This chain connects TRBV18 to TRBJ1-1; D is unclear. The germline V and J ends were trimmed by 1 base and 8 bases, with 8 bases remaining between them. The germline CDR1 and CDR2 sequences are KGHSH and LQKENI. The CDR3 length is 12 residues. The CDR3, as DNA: TGTGCCAGCTCACCACGACCCGGGGAAGCTTTCTTT. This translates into CASSPRPGEAFF. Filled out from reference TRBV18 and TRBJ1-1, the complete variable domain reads NAGVMQNPRHLVRRRGQEARLRCSPMKGHSHVYWYRQLPEEGLKFMVYLQKENIIDESGMPKERFSAEFPKEGPSILRIQQVVRGDSAAYFCASSPRPGEAFFGQGTRLTVV.

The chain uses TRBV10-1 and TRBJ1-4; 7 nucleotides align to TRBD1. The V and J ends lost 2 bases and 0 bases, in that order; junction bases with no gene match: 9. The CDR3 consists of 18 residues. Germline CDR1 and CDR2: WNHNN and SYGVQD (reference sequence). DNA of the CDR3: TGCGCCAGCAGTGAGCCTCGACAGGGAATCGCAACTAATGAAAAACTGTTTTTT. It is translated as CASSEPRQGIATNEKLFF.

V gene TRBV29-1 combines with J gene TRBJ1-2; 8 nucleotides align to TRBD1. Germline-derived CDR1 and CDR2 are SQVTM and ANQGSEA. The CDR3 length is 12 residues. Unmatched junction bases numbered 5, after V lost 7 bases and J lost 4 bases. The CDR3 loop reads CSAGTGGYGYTF. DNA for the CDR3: TGCAGCGCTGGGACAGGTGGCTATGGCTACACCTTC.

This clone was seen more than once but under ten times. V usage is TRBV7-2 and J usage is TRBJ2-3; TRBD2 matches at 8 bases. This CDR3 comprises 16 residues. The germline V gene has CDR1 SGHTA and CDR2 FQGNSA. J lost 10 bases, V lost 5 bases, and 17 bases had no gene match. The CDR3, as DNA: TGTGCCAGCAGCCCACAGTCCGGGGGGGCCCGGTCAGCGCAGTATTTT. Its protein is CASSPQSGGARSAQYF.

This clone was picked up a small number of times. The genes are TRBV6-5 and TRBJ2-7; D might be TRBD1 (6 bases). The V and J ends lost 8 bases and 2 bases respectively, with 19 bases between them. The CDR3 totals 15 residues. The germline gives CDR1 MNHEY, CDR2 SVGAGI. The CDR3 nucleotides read TGTGCCAGCCACCGCCCAGGGGCACCCACCTACGAGCAGTACTTC. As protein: CASHRPGAPTYEQYF.

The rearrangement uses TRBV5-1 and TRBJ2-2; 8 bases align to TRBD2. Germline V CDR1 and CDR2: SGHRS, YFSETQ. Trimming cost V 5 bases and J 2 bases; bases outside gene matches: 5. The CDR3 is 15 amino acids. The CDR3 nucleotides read TGCGCCAGCAGTGATAGCGGGGCCAACACCGGGGAGCTGTTTTTT. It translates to CASSDSGANTGELFF.

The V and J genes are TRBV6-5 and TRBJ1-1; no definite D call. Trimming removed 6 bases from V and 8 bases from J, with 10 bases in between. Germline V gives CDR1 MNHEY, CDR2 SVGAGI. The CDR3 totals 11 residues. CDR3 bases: TGTGCCAGCAGACACGAATCAGAAGCTTTCTTT. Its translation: CASRHESEAFF.

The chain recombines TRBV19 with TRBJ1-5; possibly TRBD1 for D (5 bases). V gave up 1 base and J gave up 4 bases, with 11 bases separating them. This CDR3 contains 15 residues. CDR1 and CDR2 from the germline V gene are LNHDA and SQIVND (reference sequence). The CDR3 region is CASSIGNRPNQPQHF. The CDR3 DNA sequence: TGTGCCAGTAGTATAGGGAACAGGCCTAATCAGCCCCAGCATTTT.

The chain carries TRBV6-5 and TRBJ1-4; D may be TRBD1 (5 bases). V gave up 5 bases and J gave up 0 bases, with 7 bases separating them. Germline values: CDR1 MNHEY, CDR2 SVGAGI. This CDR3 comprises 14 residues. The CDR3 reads CASSGHATNEKLFF. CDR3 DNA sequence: TGTGCCAGCAGTGGACACGCAACTAATGAAAAACTGTTTTTT.

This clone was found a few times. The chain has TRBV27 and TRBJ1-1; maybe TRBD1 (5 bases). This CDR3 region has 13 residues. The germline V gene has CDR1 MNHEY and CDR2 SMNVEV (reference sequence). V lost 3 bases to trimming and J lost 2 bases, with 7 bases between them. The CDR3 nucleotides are TGTGCCAGCAGTTTTGGGGGTAACACTGAAGCTTTCTTT. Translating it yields CASSFGGNTEAFF.

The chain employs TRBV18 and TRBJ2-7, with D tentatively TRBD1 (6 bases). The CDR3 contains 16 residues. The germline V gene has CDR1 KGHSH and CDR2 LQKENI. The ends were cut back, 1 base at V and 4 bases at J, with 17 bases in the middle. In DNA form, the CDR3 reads TGTGCCAGCTCACCACGCGTGGTAGGACAGTCATACGAGCAGTACTTC. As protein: CASSPRVVGQSYEQYF.

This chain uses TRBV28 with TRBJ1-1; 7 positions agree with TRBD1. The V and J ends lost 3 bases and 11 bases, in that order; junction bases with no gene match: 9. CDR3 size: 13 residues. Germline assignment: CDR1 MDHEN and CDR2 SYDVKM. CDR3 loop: CASSLGAGGGAFF. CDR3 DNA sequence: TGTGCCAGCAGTTTGGGGGCGGGAGGGGGCGCTTTCTTT.

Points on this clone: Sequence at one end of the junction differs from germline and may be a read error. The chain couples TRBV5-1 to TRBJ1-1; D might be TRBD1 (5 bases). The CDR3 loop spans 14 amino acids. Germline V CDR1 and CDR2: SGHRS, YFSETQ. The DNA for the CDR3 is TGCGCCAGCAGCGTTCGAGGGGTGAACGCTGAAGCTTTCTTT. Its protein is CASSVRGVNAEAFF.

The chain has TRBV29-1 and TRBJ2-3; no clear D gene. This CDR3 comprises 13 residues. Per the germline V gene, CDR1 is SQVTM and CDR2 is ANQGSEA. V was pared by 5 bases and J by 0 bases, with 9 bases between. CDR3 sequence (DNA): TGCAGCGTTACCCTAACTAGCACAGATACGCAGTATTTT. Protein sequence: CSVTLTSTDTQYF.

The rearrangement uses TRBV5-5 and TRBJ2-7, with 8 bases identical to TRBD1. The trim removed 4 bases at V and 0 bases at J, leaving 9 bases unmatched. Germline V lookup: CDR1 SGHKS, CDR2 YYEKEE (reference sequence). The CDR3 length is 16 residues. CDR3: CASSRTGQALSYEQYF. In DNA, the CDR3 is TGTGCCAGCAGCCGGACGGGACAGGCGCTCTCCTACGAGCAGTACTTC. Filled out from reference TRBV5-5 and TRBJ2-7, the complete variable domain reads DAGVTQSPTHLIKTRGQQVTLRCSPISGHKSVSWYQQVLGQGPQFIFQYYEKEERGRGNFPDRFSARQFPNYSSELNVNALLLGDSALYLCASSRTGQALSYEQYFGPGTRLTVT.

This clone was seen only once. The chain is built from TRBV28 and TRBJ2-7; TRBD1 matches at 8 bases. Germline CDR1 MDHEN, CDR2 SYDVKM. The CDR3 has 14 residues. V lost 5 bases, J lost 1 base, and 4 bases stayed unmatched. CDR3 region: CASSGQGVSYEQYF. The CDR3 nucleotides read TGTGCCAGCAGTGGACAGGGTGTATCCTACGAGCAGTACTTC. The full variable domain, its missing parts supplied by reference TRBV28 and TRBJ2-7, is DVKVTQSSRYLVKRTGEKVFLECVQDMDHENMFWYRQDPGLGLRLIYFSYDVKMKEKGDIPEGYSVSREKKERFSLILESASTNQTSMYLCASSGQGVSYEQYFGPGTRLTVT.

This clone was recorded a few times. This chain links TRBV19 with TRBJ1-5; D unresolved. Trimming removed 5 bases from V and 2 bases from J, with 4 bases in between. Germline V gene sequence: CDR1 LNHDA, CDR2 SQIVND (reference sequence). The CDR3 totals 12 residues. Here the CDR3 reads CASSQGNQPQHF. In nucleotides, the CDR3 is TGTGCCAGTAGTCAAGGCAATCAGCCCCAGCATTTT.

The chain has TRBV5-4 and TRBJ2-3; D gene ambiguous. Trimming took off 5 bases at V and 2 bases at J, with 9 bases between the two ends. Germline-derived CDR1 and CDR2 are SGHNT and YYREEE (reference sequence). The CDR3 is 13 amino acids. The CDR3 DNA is TGTGCCAGCAGGACGGACCTCACAGATACGCAGTATTTT. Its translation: CASRTDLTDTQYF.

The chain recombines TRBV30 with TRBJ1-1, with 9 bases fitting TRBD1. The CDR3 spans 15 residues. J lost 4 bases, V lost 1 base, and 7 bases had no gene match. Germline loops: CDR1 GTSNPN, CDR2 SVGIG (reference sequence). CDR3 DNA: TGTGCCTGGAGTGGGGGACAGGGAATAACCACTGAAGCTTTCTTT. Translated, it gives CAWSGGQGITTEAFF.

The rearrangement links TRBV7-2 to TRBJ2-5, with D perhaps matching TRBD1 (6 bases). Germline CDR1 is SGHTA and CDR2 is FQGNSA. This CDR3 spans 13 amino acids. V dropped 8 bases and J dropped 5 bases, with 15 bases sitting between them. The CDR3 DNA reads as TGTGCCAGCCAATCCCCTAGGGGGGAGACCCAGTACTTC. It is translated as CASQSPRGETQYF.